This paragraph covers one T cell receptor (beta chain) sequence. The data belong to a study of blood T cell repertoires in COVID-19. For the study at large: COVID-19 samples from acute and convalescent phases originated in the United States, Italy and Spain. The analysed material was cDNA or gDNA that came from T cells, B-cell-depleted T cells, or PBMCs.

This CDR3 spans 13 amino acids. V was pared by 8 bases and J by 0 bases, with 11 bases between. Under the authors' procedure: By means of reference gene primer amplification, nucleated cell counts were estimated. The data were produced by immunoSEQ multiplex PCR, yet TCRdb's version contains in-frame clones alone and is incomplete. For V, J and clone size, that table is used; D and trimming come from the DNA. The table shows over 100,000 clones, with around 80% occurring only once. This TCR was sampled from a human donor in a cohort sampled during active or convalescent COVID-19. The gene calls are TRBV12-3 or TRBV12-4 and TRBJ2-7; D not certain. The sequencing input was peripheral blood. CDR3 sequence: CASGRQSSYEQYF. Written as DNA, the CDR3 is TGTGCCAGCGGAAGACAAAGCTCCTACGAGCAGTACTTC.